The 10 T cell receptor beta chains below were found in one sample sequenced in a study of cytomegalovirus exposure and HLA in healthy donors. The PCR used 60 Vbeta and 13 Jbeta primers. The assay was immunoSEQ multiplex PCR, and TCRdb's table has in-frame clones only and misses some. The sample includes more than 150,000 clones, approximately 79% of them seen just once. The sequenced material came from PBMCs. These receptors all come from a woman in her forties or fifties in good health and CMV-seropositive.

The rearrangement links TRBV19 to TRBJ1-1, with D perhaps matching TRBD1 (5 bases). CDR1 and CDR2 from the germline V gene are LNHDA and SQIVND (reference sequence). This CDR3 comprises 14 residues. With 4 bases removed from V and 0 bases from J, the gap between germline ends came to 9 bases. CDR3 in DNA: TGTGCCAGTAGTAAAAAGGGGCTGAACACTGAAGCTTTCTTT. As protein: CASSKKGLNTEAFF.

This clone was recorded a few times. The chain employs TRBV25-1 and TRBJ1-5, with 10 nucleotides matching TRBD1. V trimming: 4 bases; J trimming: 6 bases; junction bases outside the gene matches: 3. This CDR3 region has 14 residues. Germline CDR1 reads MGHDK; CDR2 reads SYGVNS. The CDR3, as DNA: TGTGCCAGCAGTGTGACAGGGGGCAGTCAGCCCCAGCATTTT. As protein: CASSVTGGSQPQHF.

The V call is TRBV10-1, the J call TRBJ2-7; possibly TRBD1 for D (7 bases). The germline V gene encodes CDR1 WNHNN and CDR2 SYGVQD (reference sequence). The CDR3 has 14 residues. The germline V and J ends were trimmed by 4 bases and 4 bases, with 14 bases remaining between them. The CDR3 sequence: CASSARETGYEQYF. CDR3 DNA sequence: TGCGCCAGCAGTGCACGGGAGACAGGGTACGAGCAGTACTTC.

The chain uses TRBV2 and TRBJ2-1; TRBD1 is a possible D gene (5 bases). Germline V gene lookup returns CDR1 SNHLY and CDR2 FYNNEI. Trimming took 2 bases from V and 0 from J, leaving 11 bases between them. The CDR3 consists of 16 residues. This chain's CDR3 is CASSELTGNSYNEQFF. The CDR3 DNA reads TGTGCCAGCAGTGAATTAACAGGCAACTCCTACAATGAGCAGTTCTTC.

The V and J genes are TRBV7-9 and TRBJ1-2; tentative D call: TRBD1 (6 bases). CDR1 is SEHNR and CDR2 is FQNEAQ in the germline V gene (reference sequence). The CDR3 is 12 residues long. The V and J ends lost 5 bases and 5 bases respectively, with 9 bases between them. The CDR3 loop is CASSPQGYGYTF. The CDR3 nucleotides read TGTGCCAGCAGCCCTCAGGGGTATGGCTACACCTTC.

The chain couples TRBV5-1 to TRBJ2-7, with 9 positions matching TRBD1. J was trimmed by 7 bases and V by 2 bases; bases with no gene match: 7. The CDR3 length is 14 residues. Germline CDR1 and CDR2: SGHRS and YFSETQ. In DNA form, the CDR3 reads TGCGCCAGCAGCTTACCGGGACAGGGAGTAGAGCAGTACTTC. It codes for CASSLPGQGVEQYF.

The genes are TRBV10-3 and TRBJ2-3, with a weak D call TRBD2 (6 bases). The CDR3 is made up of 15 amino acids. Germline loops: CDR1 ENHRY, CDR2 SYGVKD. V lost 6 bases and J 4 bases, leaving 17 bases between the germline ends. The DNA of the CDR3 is TGTGCCATCAGCCCGGGGCGGCGGGGTGCAGATACGCAGTATTTT. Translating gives CAISPGRRGADTQYF.

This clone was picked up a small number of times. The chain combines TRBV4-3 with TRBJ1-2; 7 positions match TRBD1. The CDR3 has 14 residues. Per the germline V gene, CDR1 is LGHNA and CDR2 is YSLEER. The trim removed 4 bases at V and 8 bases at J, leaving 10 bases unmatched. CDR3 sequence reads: CASSPHGTASGYTF. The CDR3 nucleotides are TGCGCCAGCAGCCCACATGGGACAGCAAGCGGCTACACCTTC.

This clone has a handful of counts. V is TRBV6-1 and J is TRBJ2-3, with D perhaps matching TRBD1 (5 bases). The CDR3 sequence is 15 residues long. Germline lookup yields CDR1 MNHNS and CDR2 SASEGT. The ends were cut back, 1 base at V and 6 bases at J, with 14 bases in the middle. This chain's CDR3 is CASSEDRVGADTQYF. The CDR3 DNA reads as TGTGCCAGCAGTGAAGACCGGGTTGGGGCGGATACGCAGTATTTT.

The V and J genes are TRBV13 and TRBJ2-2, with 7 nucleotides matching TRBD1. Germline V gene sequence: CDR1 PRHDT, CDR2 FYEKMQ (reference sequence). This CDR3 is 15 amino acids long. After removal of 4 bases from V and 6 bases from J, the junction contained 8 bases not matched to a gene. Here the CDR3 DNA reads TGTGCCAGCAGCTCCGACAGGGCTGGTTCCGGGGAGCTGTTTTTT. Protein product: CASSSDRAGSGELFF. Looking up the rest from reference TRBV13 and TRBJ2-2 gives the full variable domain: AAGVIQSPRHLIKEKRETATLKCYPIPRHDTVYWYQQGPGQDPQFLISFYEKMQSDKGSIPDRFSAQQFSDYHSELNMSSLELGDSALYFCASSSDRAGSGELFFGEGSRLTVL.